The rows below give T cell receptor beta chains drawn from one sample of a study of molecular identifiers for immune sequencing clone quantification. MiXCR, applied by TCRdb to the PCR reads, yields one record per CDR3 protein. This table has about 320,000 distinct CDR3 sequences, roughly a fifth appearing once. The sequencing sample was made of naive CD8+ T cells from blood, with Jurkat cell RNA spiked in. These receptor sequences come from a human donor in good health. Some libraries in this study had Jurkat cell RNA spiked in. Both conserved end residues are trimmed from each CDR3. The order of the fields is V gene, J gene, CDR3 protein.

V: TRBV7-9; J: TRBJ1-2; CDR3: ASSSHVGTDYGYT
V: TRBV6-2/TRBV6-3; J: TRBJ2-3; CDR3: ASSYGGIQY
V: TRBV5-3; J: TRBJ2-5; CDR3: ASSSGLADFQETRY
V: TRBV20-1; J: TRBJ2-3; CDR3: SAEGLAYTDTQY
V: TRBV11-2; J: TRBJ2-1; CDR3: ASRRPSEYNEQF
V: TRBV11-2; J: TRBJ2-1; CDR3: ASSLAGTRFNEQF
V: TRBV27; J: TRBJ2-7; CDR3: ASSLTSGLVHEQY
V: TRBV28; J: TRBJ2-7; CDR3: ASSFTGTEPSYEQY
V: TRBV27; J: TRBJ2-3; CDR3: ASRTPGGLDTDTQY
V: TRBV19; J: TRBJ1-5; CDR3: ASTIALGQPQH
V: TRBV4-1; J: TRBJ2-5; CDR3: ASSQVAPTGQETQY
V: TRBV28; J: TRBJ2-3; CDR3: ASSLLTSGGSSTDTQY
V: TRBV20-1; J: TRBJ2-2; CDR3: SASQGRGTGELF
V: TRBV30; J: TRBJ1-4; CDR3: AWQRGEKLF
V: TRBV25-1; J: TRBJ1-4; CDR3: ASSGRPGHMDEKLF
V: TRBV7-2; J: TRBJ2-5; CDR3: ASSLVTWVQY
V: TRBV7-9; J: TRBJ1-5; CDR3: ASSLARDPPQH
V: TRBV12-3/TRBV12-4; J: TRBJ2-3; CDR3: ASSTGPPSTDTQY
V: TRBV4-1; J: TRBJ1-5; CDR3: ASSPPRGQPQH
V: TRBV19; J: TRBJ1-1; CDR3: ASSSYGPGTEAF
V: TRBV20-1; J: TRBJ2-7; CDR3: SATSGREGYEQY
V: TRBV6-5; J: TRBJ2-3; CDR3: ASSSLAPSTDTQY
V: TRBV12-3/TRBV12-4; J: TRBJ2-2; CDR3: ASTLAPNTGELF
V: TRBV5-5; J: TRBJ1-5; CDR3: ASSFTPGGYQPQH
V: TRBV7-9; J: TRBJ2-5; CDR3: ASSLGREWGETQY
V: TRBV28; J: TRBJ2-3; CDR3: ASSFTPGGGGTDTQY
V: TRBV13; J: TRBJ2-5; CDR3: ASSLRGLAEQETQY
V: TRBV12-3/TRBV12-4; J: TRBJ2-7; CDR3: ASSPPAAPEQY
V: TRBV7-9; J: TRBJ2-7; CDR3: ASSFAGAYEQY
V: TRBV4-3; J: TRBJ2-7; CDR3: ASSQRPSGKDEQY
V: TRBV6-2/TRBV6-3; J: TRBJ2-5; CDR3: ASSYRLDKETQY
V: TRBV2; J: TRBJ2-7; CDR3: ASSAPGREY
V: TRBV28; J: TRBJ2-7; CDR3: ASSPWTSGSYEQY
V: TRBV25-1; J: TRBJ2-5; CDR3: ASSEFSQETQY
V: TRBV19; J: TRBJ1-3; CDR3: ASRGFGNTIY
V: TRBV4-1; J: TRBJ2-7; CDR3: ASSQRSTPGEQY
V: TRBV7-9; J: TRBJ2-3; CDR3: ASSSPGTGSISTDTQY
V: TRBV19; J: TRBJ2-7; CDR3: ASSILAGGLDEQY